Presented here are 3 T cell receptor beta chains from one specimen sequenced in a study of blood T cell repertoires in COVID-19. The method was immunoSEQ multiplex PCR; TCRdb's version includes in-frame clones alone and lacks a portion of them. This table holds around 140,000 clones, roughly 80% found once. Sequencing was performed on PBMCs or T cells enriched from blood (not recorded which). The receptor source for this set is a woman aged 50 to 60 who had recovered from COVID-19.

The rearrangement links TRBV7-9 to TRBJ1-2; no clear D. Looked up from germline, CDR1 is SEHNR and CDR2 is FQNEAQ (reference sequence). V was pared by 4 bases and J by 6 bases, with 15 bases between. The CDR3 runs to 14 residues. For the CDR3, the DNA is TGTGCCAGCAGCTCCCGTGGTTACCCGGATGGCTACACCTTC. This sequence encodes CASSSRGYPDGYTF. Filled out from reference TRBV7-9 and TRBJ1-2, the complete variable domain reads DTGVSQNPRHKITKRGQNVTFRCDPISEHNRLYWYRQTLGQGPEFLTYFQNEAQLEKSRLLSDRFSAERPKGSFSTLEIQRTEQGDSAMYLCASSSRGYPDGYTFGSGTRLTVV.

This clone turned up a few times. J is TRBJ1-4 and V is TRBV5-1; TRBD1 is a possible D gene (6 bases). Trimming shortened V by 4 bases and J by 2 bases, and 9 bases separated the two germline ends. The CDR3 is made up of 14 amino acids. Germline lookup yields CDR1 SGHRS and CDR2 YFSETQ. The CDR3 here is CASSPGATNEKLFF. The DNA of the CDR3 is TGCGCCAGCAGCCCAGGGGCCACTAATGAAAAACTGTTTTTT.

The chain uses TRBV6-2 or TRBV6-3 and TRBJ2-7; 7 bases match TRBD1. The trim removed 5 bases at V and 3 bases at J, leaving 4 bases unmatched. This CDR3 region has 13 residues. CDR1 MNHEY and CDR2 SVGEGT come from the germline V gene. The CDR3 loop is CASSTTGVYEQYF. The CDR3 nucleotides are TGTGCCAGCAGTACTACAGGGGTCTACGAGCAGTACTTC.